The 14 T cell receptor beta chains below come from one sample, sequenced in a study of shared clonotypes between healthy human individuals (dated by TCRdb to the early 2020s). CD8 naive samples were obtained by positive selection for CCR7 among CD45RO-negative cells, yielding a CD45RA+CCR7+ population from which TemRA cells were excluded. The library was built by means of the immunoSEQ multiplex PCR assay. This is the immuneACCESS table as TCRdb keeps it, with only in-frame sequences that have V and J called. A part of the clones is gone; compared with another copy, unresolved V genes explain less than half, and the rest is unexplained. This sample lists under 2,000,000 clones; roughly 95% were detected once. The top ten constitute 1.2% of the sample. The source material was naive CD8+ T cells sorted from blood. Explained via the paper, the cell subset or site label denotes: CD45RA+CCR7+. Every receptor here comes from a man aged 18 to 30 in good health.

For the CDR3, the DNA is TGTGCCAGCAGTGGAAGAGGTGTCGGGGAGCTGTTTTTT. Protein sequence: CASSGRGVGELFF. The V and J genes are TRBV9 and TRBJ2-2; D call uncertain. CDR1 is SGDLS, CDR2 YYNGEE, per germline. The CDR3 sequence is 13 residues long. V was pared by 5 bases and J by 7 bases, with 12 bases between.

This chain uses TRBV7-2 with TRBJ1-2; the D gene is possibly TRBD1 (6 bases). The CDR3 is 15 residues long. The V end was cut by 4 bases, the J end by 4 bases, with 16 bases between. The germline V gene encodes CDR1 SGHTA and CDR2 FQGNSA. CDR3 residues: CASSSQRSDSYGYTF. CDR3 nucleotide sequence: TGTGCCAGCAGCTCCCAACGATCGGACAGCTATGGCTACACCTTC.

This sequence joins TRBV27 and TRBJ2-7, with D perhaps given as TRBD1 or TRBD2 (6 bases each). V was clipped by 6 bases and J by 1 base, with 19 bases between them. CDR3 size: 16 residues. Germline CDR1 MNHEY, CDR2 SMNVEV (reference sequence). CDR3 protein: CASSTTGTGLSYEQYF. For the CDR3, the DNA is TGTGCCAGCAGCACTACAGGGACGGGACTTTCCTACGAGCAGTACTTC.

The chain has TRBV19 and TRBJ1-5; D is perhaps TRBD1 (5 bases). The CDR3 consists of 15 residues. V lost 5 bases to trimming and J lost 6 bases, with 17 bases between them. The germline CDR1 and CDR2 sequences are LNHDA and SQIVND (reference sequence). The DNA for the CDR3 is TGTGCCAGTAGTCCTTCCCTAGGGGAAGGTCAGCCCCAGCATTTT. Protein sequence: CASSPSLGEGQPQHF.

As for this clone: Other nucleotide sequences in the sample specify the same CDR3. The chain combines TRBV9 with TRBJ2-3, with D maybe TRBD1 (5 bases). The CDR3 spans 14 residues. In germline, CDR1 is SGDLS, CDR2 YYNGEE. The V and J ends lost 2 bases and 2 bases respectively, with 9 bases between them. The CDR3 reads CASSVAGITDTQYF. The CDR3 bases are TGTGCCAGCAGCGTGGCAGGGATCACAGATACGCAGTATTTT.

The CDR3 loop reads CASSYLAQNEQFF. Written as DNA, the CDR3 is TGTGCCAGCAGCTACCTAGCGCAAAATGAGCAGTTCTTC. The chain uses TRBV9 and TRBJ2-1; possible D gene TRBD2, 6 bases. V dropped 4 bases and J dropped 7 bases, with 12 bases sitting between them. Germline CDR1 reads SGDLS; CDR2 reads YYNGEE. This CDR3 region has 13 residues.

The V call is TRBV2, the J call TRBJ1-1; weak D call: TRBD1 (6 bases). V was cut by 10 bases and J by 3 bases, with 15 bases left in between. This CDR3 spans 13 amino acids. Germline lookup yields CDR1 SNHLY and CDR2 FYNNEI. The CDR3 is CATTGTLDTEAFF. The CDR3 nucleotides are TGTGCCACCACAGGGACCTTAGACACTGAAGCTTTCTTT.

The chain carries TRBV6-6 and TRBJ1-6; the D is unclear. Germline V lookup: CDR1 MNHNY, CDR2 SVGAGI (reference sequence). V was shortened by 5 bases and J by 0 bases, with 8 bases between the two germline ends. This CDR3 spans 15 amino acids. This CDR3 is CASSVQSSYNSPLHF. The DNA for the CDR3 is TGTGCCAGCAGTGTACAGAGCTCCTATAATTCACCCCTCCACTTT.

On this clone itself: Other DNA sequences within the sample encode an identical CDR3. The chain recombines TRBV5-6 with TRBJ1-1; no firm D call. Trimming removed 4 bases at V and 1 base at J, with 8 bases between. The CDR3 sequence is 13 residues long. Per germline, CDR1 SGHDT and CDR2 YYEEEE. The chain's CDR3 is CASSPGGNTEAFF. DNA of the CDR3: TGTGCCAGCAGCCCCGGAGGGAACACTGAAGCTTTCTTT.

This chain uses TRBV29-1 with TRBJ1-6; 8 bases agree with TRBD1. The J segment lost 9 bases and the V segment lost 3 bases, leaving 4 bases of the junction unmatched. CDR1 and CDR2 (germline): SQVTM, ANQGSEA. This CDR3 comprises 13 residues. The CDR3 protein is CSVDAQGGSPLHF. CDR3 nucleotides: TGCAGCGTTGATGCACAGGGGGGTTCACCCCTCCACTTT.

The rearrangement joins TRBV2 to TRBJ1-5; TRBD1 is a possible D gene (5 bases). There are 15 residues in the CDR3. CDR1 SNHLY and CDR2 FYNNEI come from the germline V gene. With 4 bases removed from V and 5 bases from J, the gap between germline ends came to 15 bases. CDR3 amino acids: CASSGFAGSDQPQHF. In DNA, the CDR3 is TGTGCCAGCAGTGGATTCGCAGGGTCGGATCAGCCCCAGCATTTT.

The chain uses TRBV4-1 and TRBJ2-7; D is uncertain. V was cut by 5 bases and J by 2 bases, with 10 bases left in between. CDR3 length: 13 amino acids. CDR1 is MGHRA, CDR2 YSYEKL, per germline. The DNA of the CDR3 is TGCGCCAGCAGCAGGGAACAGACCTACGAGCAGTACTTC. Protein: CASSREQTYEQYF.

The V call is TRBV4-3, the J call TRBJ2-7; 10 bases are shared with TRBD2. Trimming cost V 0 bases and J 5 bases; bases outside gene matches: 7. This CDR3 comprises 16 residues. Per the germline V gene, CDR1 is LGHNA and CDR2 is YSLEER. CDR3 region: CASSQDVASGSDEQYF. The CDR3 DNA follows: TGCGCCAGCAGCCAAGATGTGGCTAGCGGGAGTGACGAGCAGTACTTC.

The genes are TRBV28 and TRBJ2-3; D may match TRBD1 or TRBD2 (6 bases each). Trimming left V 3 bases short and J 4 bases short, with 8 bases between. From germline, CDR1 is MDHEN and CDR2 SYDVKM. The CDR3 length is 13 residues. The CDR3 sequence: CASSFRGPDTQYF. The CDR3 DNA is TGTGCCAGCAGTTTTCGGGGGCCAGATACGCAGTATTTT.